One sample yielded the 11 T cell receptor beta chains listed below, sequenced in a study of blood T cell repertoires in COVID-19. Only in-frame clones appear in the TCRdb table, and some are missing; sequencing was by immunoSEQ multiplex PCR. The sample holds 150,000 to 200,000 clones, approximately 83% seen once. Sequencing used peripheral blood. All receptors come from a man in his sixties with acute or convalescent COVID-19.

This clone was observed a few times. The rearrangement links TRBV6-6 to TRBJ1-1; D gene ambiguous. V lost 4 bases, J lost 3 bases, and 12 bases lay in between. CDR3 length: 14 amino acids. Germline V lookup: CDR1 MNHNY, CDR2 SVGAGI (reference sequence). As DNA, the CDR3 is TGTGCCAGCAGTTTCCAGGTAACCTACACTGAAGCTTTCTTT. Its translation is CASSFQVTYTEAFF.

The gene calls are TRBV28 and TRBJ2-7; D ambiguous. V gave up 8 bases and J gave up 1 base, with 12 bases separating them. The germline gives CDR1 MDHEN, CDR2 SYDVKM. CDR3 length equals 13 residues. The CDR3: CASYSGSSYEQYF. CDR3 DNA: TGTGCCAGCTATTCAGGTTCATCCTACGAGCAGTACTTC.

The CDR3 is CASRGGQNPYEQYF. The CDR3 region has the DNA TGTGCCAGCAGGGGGGGACAGAATCCCTACGAGCAGTACTTC. The rearrangement uses TRBV6-5 and TRBJ2-7; tentative D call: TRBD1 (7 bases). V gave up 6 bases and J gave up 2 bases, with 14 bases separating them. This CDR3 contains 14 residues. Germline V gene data show CDR1 as MNHEY and CDR2 as SVGAGI.

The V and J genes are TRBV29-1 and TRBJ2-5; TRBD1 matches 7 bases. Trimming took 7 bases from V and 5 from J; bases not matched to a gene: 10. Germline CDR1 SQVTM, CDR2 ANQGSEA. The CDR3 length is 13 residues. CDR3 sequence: CSARDSSRETQYF. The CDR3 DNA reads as TGCAGCGCCAGGGACAGTAGTAGGGAGACCCAGTACTTC.

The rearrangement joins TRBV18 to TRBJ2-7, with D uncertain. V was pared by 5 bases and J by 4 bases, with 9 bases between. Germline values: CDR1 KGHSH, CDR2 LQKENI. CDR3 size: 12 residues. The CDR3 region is CASSSTNYEQYF. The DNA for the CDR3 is TGTGCCAGCTCATCGACAAATTACGAGCAGTACTTC.

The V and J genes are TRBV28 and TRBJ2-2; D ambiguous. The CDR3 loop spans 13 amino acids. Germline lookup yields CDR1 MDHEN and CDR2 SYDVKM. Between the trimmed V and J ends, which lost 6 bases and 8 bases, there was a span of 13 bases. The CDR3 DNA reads TGTGCCAGCAGCGATAACACCTTTGGGGAGCTGTTTTTT. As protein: CASSDNTFGELFF.

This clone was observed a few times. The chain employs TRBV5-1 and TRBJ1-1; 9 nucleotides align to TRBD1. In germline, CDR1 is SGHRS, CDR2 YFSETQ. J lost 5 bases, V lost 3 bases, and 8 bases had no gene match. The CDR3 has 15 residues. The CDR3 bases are TGCGCCAGCAGCTCGACAGGGGGGGATTGGACTGAAGCTTTCTTT. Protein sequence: CASSSTGGDWTEAFF.

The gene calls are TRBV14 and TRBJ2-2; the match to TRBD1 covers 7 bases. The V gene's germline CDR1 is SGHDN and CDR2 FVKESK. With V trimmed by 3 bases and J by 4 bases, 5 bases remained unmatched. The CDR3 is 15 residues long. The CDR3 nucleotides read TGTGCCAGCAGCCATCTCCAGGGGGTCACCGGGGAGCTGTTTTTT. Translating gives CASSHLQGVTGELFF.

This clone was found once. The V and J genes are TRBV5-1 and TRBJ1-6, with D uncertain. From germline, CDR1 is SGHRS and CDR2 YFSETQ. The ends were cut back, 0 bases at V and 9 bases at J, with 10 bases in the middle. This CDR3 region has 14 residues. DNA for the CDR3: TGCGCCAGCAGCTTGGAGGTCCCGGGTTCACCCCTCCACTTT. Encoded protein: CASSLEVPGSPLHF. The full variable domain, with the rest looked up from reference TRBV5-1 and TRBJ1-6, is KAGVTQTPRYLIKTRGQQVTLSCSPISGHRSVSWYQQTPGQGLQFLFEYFSETQRNKGNFPGRFSGRQFSNSRSEMNVSTLELGDSALYLCASSLEVPGSPLHFGNGTRLTVT.

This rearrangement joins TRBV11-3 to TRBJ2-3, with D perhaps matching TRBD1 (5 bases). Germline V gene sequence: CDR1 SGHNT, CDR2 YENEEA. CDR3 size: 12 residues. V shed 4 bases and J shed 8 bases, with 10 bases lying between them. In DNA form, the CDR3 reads TGTGCCAGCAGCTCGCAGCAGGGTACGCAGTATTTT. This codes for CASSSQQGTQYF.

The CDR3 is CAARGLASQKGTEAFF. The CDR3 DNA reads as TGTGCCGCTCGGGGTTTGGCCTCACAAAAGGGAACTGAAGCTTTCTTT. The V call is TRBV19, the J call TRBJ1-1; D not resolved. From germline, CDR1 is LNHDA and CDR2 SQIVND (reference sequence). V was trimmed by 11 bases and J by 5 bases, leaving 27 bases between them. There are 16 residues in the CDR3.